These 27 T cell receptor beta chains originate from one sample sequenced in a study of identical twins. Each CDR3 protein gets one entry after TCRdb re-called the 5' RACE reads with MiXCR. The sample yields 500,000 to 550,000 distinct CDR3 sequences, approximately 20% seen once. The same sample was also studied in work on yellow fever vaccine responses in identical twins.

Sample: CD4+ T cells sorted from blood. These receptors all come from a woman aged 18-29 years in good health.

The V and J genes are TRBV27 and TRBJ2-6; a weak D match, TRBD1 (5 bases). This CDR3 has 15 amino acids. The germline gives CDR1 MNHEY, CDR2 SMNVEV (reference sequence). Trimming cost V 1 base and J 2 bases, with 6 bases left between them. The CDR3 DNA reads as TGTGCCAGCAGTTTATTAGGGGCTGGGGCCAACGTCCTGACTTTC. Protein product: CASSLLGAGANVLTF.

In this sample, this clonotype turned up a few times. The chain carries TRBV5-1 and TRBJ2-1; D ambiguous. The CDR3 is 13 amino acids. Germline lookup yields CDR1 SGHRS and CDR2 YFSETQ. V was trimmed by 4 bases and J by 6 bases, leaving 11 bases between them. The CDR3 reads CASSRAAGNEQFF. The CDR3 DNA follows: TGCGCCAGCAGCCGGGCCGCTGGCAATGAGCAGTTCTTC.

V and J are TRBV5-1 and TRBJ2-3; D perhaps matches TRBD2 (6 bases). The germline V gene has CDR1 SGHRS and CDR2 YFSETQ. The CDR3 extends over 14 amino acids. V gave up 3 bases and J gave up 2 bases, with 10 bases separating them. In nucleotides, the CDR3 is TGCGCCAGCAGCTGGGGACTCGTCACAGATACGCAGTATTTT. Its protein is CASSWGLVTDTQYF.

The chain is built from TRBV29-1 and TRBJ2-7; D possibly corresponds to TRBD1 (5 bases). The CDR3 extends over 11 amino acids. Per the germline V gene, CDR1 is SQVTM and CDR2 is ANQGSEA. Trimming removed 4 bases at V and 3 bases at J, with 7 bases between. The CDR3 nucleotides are TGCAGCGTTGGGGGCCTCTACGAGCAGTACTTC. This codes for CSVGGLYEQYF.

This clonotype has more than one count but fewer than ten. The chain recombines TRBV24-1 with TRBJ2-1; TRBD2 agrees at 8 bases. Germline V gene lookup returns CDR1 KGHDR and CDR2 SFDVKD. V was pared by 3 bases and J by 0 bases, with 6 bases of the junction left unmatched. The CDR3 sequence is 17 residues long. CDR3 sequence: CATSDMTSASSYNEQFF. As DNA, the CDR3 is TGTGCCACCAGTGATATGACTAGCGCGAGCTCCTACAATGAGCAGTTCTTC.

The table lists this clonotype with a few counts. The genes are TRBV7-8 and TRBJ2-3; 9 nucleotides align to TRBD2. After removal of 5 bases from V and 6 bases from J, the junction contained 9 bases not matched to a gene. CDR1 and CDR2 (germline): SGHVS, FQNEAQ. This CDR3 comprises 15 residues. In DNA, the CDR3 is TGTGCCAGCAGCCCCACCATAGCGGGGGTGGATACGCAGTATTTT. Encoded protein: CASSPTIAGVDTQYF.

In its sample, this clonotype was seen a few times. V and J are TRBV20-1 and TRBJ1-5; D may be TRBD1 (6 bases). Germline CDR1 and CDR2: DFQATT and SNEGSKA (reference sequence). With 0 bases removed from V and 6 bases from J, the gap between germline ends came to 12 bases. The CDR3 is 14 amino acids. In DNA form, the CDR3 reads TGCAGTGCTAGAGAGGCGGGGGGCGGTCAGCCCCAGCATTTT. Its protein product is CSAREAGGGQPQHF.

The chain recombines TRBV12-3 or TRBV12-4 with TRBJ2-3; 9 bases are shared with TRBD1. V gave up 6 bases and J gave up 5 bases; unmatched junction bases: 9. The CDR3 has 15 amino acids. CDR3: CASSLQGASVDTQYF. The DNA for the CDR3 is TGTGCCAGCAGCCTACAGGGGGCTTCGGTAGATACGCAGTATTTT.

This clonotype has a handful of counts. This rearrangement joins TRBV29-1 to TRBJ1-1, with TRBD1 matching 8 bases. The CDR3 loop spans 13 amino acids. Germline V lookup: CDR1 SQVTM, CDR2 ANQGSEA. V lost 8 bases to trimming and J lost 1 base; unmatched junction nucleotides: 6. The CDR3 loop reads CSHTGGANTEAFF. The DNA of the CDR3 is TGCAGCCACACAGGGGGAGCGAACACTGAAGCTTTCTTT.

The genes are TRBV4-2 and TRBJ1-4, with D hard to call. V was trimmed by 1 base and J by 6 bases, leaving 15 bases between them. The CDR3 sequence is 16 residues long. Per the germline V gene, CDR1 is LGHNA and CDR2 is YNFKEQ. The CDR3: CASSQGGIGSDEKLFF. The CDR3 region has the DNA TGTGCCAGCAGCCAAGGTGGGATAGGGAGTGATGAAAAACTGTTTTTT.

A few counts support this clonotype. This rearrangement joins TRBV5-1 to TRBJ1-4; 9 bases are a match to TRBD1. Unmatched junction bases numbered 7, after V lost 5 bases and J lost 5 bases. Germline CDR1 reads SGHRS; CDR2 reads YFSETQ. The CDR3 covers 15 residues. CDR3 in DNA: TGCGCCAGCAGGGCCCCCGGGACAGGGAATGAAAAACTGTTTTTT. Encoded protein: CASRAPGTGNEKLFF.

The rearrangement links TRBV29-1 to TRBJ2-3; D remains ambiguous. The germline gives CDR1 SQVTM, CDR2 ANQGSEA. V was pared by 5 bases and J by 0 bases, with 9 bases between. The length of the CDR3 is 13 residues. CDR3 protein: CSVRKTSTDTQYF. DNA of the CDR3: TGCAGCGTTCGGAAAACTAGCACAGATACGCAGTATTTT.

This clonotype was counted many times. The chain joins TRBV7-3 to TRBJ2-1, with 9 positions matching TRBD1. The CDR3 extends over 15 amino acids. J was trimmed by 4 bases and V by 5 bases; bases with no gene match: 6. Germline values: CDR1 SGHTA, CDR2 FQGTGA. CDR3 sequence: CASSPTGGTYNEQFF. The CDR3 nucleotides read TGTGCCAGCAGCCCGACAGGGGGGACGTACAATGAGCAGTTCTTC.

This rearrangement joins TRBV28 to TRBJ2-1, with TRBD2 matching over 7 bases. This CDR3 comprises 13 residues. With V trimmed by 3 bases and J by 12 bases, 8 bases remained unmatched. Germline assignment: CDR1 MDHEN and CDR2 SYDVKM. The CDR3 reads CASSFRAGVGQFF. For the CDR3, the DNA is TGTGCCAGCAGTTTCAGGGCGGGAGTTGGGCAGTTCTTC.

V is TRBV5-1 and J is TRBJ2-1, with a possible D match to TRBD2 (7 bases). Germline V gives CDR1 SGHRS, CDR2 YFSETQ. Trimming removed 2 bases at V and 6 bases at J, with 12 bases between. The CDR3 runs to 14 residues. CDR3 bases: TGCGCCAGCAGCTTTAACAGGGAGGGCAATGAGCAGTTCTTC. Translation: CASSFNREGNEQFF.

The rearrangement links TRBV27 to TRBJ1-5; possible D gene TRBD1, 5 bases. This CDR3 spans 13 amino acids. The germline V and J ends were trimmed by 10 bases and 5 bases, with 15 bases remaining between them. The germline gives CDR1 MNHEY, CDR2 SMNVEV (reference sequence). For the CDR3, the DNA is TGTGCCATCGGGGGTAGGGGAGATCAGCCCCAGCATTTT. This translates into CAIGGRGDQPQHF.

CDR3 in DNA: TGTGCCAGCAGCTTTATCTTCCGGGACAACGGGTACGAGCAGTACTTC. Translating gives CASSFIFRDNGYEQYF. The chain combines TRBV5-8 with TRBJ2-7; possible D gene TRBD1, 6 bases. The CDR3 contains 16 residues. V lost 2 bases and J 4 bases, leaving 19 bases between the germline ends. Germline CDR1 reads SGHTS; CDR2 reads YDEGEE.

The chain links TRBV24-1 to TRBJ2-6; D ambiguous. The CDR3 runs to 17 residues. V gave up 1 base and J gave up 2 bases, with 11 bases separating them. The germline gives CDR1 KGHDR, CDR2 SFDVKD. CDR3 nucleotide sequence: TGTGCCACCAGTGATTTTGACTCATCCGCTGGGGCCAACGTCCTGACTTTC. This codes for CATSDFDSSAGANVLTF.

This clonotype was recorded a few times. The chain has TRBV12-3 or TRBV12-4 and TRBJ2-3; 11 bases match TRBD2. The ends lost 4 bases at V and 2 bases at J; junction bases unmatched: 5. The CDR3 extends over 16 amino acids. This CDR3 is CASSSGLAGFTDTQYF. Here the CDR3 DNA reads TGTGCCAGCAGTTCCGGACTAGCGGGCTTCACAGATACGCAGTATTTT.

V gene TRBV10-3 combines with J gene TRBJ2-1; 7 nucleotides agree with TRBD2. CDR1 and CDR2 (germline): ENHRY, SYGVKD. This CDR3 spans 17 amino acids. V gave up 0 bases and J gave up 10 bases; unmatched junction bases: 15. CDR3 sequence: CAISESTLGASGHEQFF. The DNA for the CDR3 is TGTGCCATCAGTGAGTCGACTCTAGGGGCTAGCGGCCACGAGCAGTTCTTC.

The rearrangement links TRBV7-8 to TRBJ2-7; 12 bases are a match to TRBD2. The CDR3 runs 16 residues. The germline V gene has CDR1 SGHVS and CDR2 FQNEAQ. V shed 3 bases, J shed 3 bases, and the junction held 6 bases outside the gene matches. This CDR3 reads CASSFGLAGNNYEQYF. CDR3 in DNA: TGTGCCAGCAGCTTCGGACTAGCGGGGAACAACTACGAGCAGTACTTC.

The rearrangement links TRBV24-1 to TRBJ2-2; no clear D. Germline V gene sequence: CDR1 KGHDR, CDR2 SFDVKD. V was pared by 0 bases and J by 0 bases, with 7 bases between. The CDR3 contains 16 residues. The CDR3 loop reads CATSDLGPPNTGELFF. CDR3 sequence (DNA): TGTGCCACCAGTGATTTGGGACCTCCGAACACCGGGGAGCTGTTTTTT.

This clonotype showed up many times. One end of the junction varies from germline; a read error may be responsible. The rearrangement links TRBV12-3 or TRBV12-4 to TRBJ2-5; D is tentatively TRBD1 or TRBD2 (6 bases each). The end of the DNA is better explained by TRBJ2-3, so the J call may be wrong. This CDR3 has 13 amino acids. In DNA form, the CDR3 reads TGCGCCAGCAGCTTTGGAGGGGGTGAAACGCAGTATTTT. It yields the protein CASSFGGGETQYF.

The chain's CDR3 is CASSQSGRTYEQYF. CDR3 nucleotides: TGTGCCAGCAGCCAGTCGGGGAGAACCTACGAGCAGTACTTC. This chain connects TRBV5-8 to TRBJ2-7, with D perhaps TRBD2 (5 bases). The V end lost 4 bases, the J end lost 2 bases, and 13 bases lay between the germline ends. The CDR3 extends over 14 amino acids. CDR1 is SGHTS and CDR2 is YDEGEE in the germline V gene.

The CDR3 DNA reads TGTGCCAGCAGCTTAGCAGGGAGTGGGGGTTGGACCGGGGAGCTGTTTTTT. Its translation: CASSLAGSGGWTGELFF. The rearrangement joins TRBV7-8 to TRBJ2-2; TRBD1 or TRBD2 may be the D gene (5 bases each). The CDR3 extends over 17 amino acids. CDR1 is SGHVS, CDR2 FQNEAQ, per germline. The ends were cut back, 0 bases at V and 5 bases at J, with 16 bases in the middle. Together with reference TRBV7-8 and TRBJ2-2, the CDR3 gives the full variable domain: GAGVSQSPRYKVAKRGQDVALRCDPISGHVSLFWYQQALGQGPEFLTYFQNEAQLDKSGLPSDRFFAERPEGSVSTLKIQRTQQEDSAVYLCASSLAGSGGWTGELFFGEGSRLTVL.

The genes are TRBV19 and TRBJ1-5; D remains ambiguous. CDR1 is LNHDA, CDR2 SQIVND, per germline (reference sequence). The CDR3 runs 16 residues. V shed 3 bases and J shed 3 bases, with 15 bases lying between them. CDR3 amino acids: CASSIGLGGPNQPQHF. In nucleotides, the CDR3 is TGTGCCAGTAGTATCGGATTGGGTGGACCCAATCAGCCCCAGCATTTT.

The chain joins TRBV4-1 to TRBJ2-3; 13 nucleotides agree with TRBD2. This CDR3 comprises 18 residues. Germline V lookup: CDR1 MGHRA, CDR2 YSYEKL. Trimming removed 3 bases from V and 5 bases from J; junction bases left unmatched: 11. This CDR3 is CASSQVRTSGGRGDTQYF. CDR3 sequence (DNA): TGCGCCAGCAGCCAGGTTCGGACTAGCGGGGGCCGGGGAGATACGCAGTATTTT.